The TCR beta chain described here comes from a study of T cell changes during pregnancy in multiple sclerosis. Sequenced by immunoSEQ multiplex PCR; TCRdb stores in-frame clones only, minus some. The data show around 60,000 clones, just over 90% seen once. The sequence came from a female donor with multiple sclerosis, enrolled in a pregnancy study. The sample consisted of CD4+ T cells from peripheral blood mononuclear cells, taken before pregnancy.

The CDR3 is CASSTRGGQLTGYTF. CDR3 in DNA: TGTGCCAGCAGTACCCGAGGGGGACAGCTCACGGGCTACACCTTC. This sequence joins TRBV6-6 and TRBJ1-2; TRBD1 matches at 7 bases. V gave up 5 bases and J gave up 8 bases; unmatched junction bases: 14. The CDR3 has 15 amino acids. CDR1 is MNHNY and CDR2 is SVGAGI in the germline V gene (reference sequence).